This record covers a single T cell receptor beta chain. What it binds is unknown. The CDR3 covers 14 residues. V was clipped by 6 bases and J by 1 base, with 10 bases between them. Germline CDR1 and CDR2: MNHEY and SVGAGI. Carried by the TCR beta cDNA libraries were unique molecular identifiers. Yield was roughly 0.5 million cDNA molecules from approximately 0.91 to 9.4 million T cells. MiXCR, applied by TCRdb to the PCR reads, yields one record per CDR3 protein. This sample has hundreds of thousands of distinct CDR3 sequences, with roughly 47% found just once. The record originates from a study of post-analysis software for immune sequencing data. Turning to the study itself: The courses of disease that were included comprised relapsing-remitting, secondary progressive and progressive-relapsing multiple sclerosis.

Study-wide results and caveats: TRBV5-6, TRBV5-1 and TRBV20-1 belonged to a set of roughly five TRBV segments that were more frequent in patients than controls. Samples sharing a preparation batch grouped tightly together when assessed by F measure. Normalized Chao1 diversity was significantly lower in multiple sclerosis patients than in controls.

The sample consisted of blood. This TCR was recovered from a girl aged 10 to 17 with multiple sclerosis. This chain joins TRBV6-5 and TRBJ1-5, with D possibly TRBD1 on 6 matching bases. CDR3 protein: CASSPDRSNQPQHF. The CDR3 DNA is TGTGCCAGCAGCCCCGACAGGAGCAATCAGCCCCAGCATTTT.